The 8 T cell receptor beta chains reported below all come from one sample, sequenced in a study of T cells in Graves' hyperthyroidism and ophthalmopathy. TCR beta CDR3 sequences were amplified from RNA transcripts. A set of HTBI primers served as the primers for a first-round RT-PCR of the TCR CDR3. MiXCR, applied by TCRdb to the multiplex PCR reads, yields one record per CDR3 protein. The table lists about 640,000 distinct CDR3 sequences, about 20% of them singletons. Sequencing was performed on blood. These receptors were obtained from a man aged 25 to 45 with Graves' ophthalmopathy.

The chain has TRBV15 and TRBJ1-1, with D possibly being TRBD1 (5 bases). Germline V gives CDR1 LNHNV, CDR2 YYDKDF (reference sequence). V dropped 7 bases and J dropped 0 bases, with 12 bases sitting between them. The CDR3 is 14 amino acids. The CDR3 bases are TGTGCCACCATCCAAGCAGGGATGAACACTGAAGCTTTCTTT. Protein product: CATIQAGMNTEAFF. Full variable domain (remainder filled in from reference TRBV15 and TRBJ1-1): DAMVIQNPRYQVTQFGKPVTLSCSQTLNHNVMYWYQQKSSQAPKLLFHYYDKDFNNEADTPDNFQSRRPNTSFCFLDIRSPGLGDTAMYLCATIQAGMNTEAFFGQGTRLTVV.

This clonotype occurred a few times. The J gene is TRBJ1-2, the V gene TRBV20-1; no clear D gene. Germline V gene sequence: CDR1 DFQATT, CDR2 SNEGSKA (reference sequence). The CDR3 contains 14 residues. Trimming stripped 0 bases from V and 1 base from J, with 9 bases between. CDR3 protein: CSAREMGINYGYTF. CDR3 coding DNA: TGCAGTGCTAGAGAAATGGGGATTAACTATGGCTACACCTTC.

In its sample, this clonotype was seen a few times. The genes are TRBV6-2 or TRBV6-3 and TRBJ1-3; D call uncertain. V shed 0 bases and J shed 8 bases, with 14 bases lying between them. CDR3 length: 15 amino acids. Germline V CDR1 and CDR2: MNHEY, SVGEGT. In DNA form, the CDR3 reads TGTGCCAGCAGTTACTCGAGCGGCTTCTGGGACACCATATATTTT. Its translation: CASSYSSGFWDTIYF.

This clonotype was counted many times. The chain recombines TRBV7-8 with TRBJ1-5; D is undetermined. Germline values: CDR1 SGHVS, CDR2 FQNEAQ. The CDR3 length is 15 residues. V was pared by 0 bases and J by 3 bases, with 9 bases between. The DNA of the CDR3 is TGTGCCAGCAGCTTAGCGAGACAAAACAATCAGCCCCAGCATTTT. Protein sequence: CASSLARQNNQPQHF.

This clonotype was counted between two and nine times. The V call is TRBV29-1, the J call TRBJ1-5; D ambiguous. V lost 4 bases to trimming and J lost 0 bases, with 7 bases between them. CDR3 size: 13 residues. The V gene's germline CDR1 is SQVTM and CDR2 ANQGSEA. This CDR3 is CSVARGSNQPQHF. The CDR3 nucleotides are TGCAGCGTTGCGAGAGGTAGCAATCAGCCCCAGCATTTT.

The chain recombines TRBV9 with TRBJ1-2; D gene uncertain. The CDR3 totals 10 residues. Germline lookup yields CDR1 SGDLS and CDR2 YYNGEE. The V end was cut by 9 bases, the J end by 3 bases, with 6 bases between. This CDR3 reads CATLDYGYTF. The CDR3 coding sequence is TGTGCCACCTTAGACTATGGCTACACCTTC.

The sample holds many counts of this clonotype. The chain recombines TRBV11-2 with TRBJ1-1, with a tentative D call TRBD1 (6 bases). This CDR3 spans 14 amino acids. In germline, CDR1 is SGHAT, CDR2 FQNNGV. V dropped 6 bases and J dropped 4 bases, with 15 bases sitting between them. The CDR3 nucleotides read TGTGCCAGCAGTCTCGGAACAGGGCTCACTGAAGCTTTCTTT. Protein sequence: CASSLGTGLTEAFF. The whole variable domain, filled in from reference TRBV11-2 and TRBJ1-1, reads EAGVAQSPRYKIIEKRQSVAFWCNPISGHATLYWYQQILGQGPKLLIQFQNNGVVDDSQLPKDRFSAERLKGVDSTLKIQPAKLEDSAVYLCASSLGTGLTEAFFGQGTRLTVV.

The V call is TRBV9, the J call TRBJ2-7; TRBD1 or TRBD2 may be the D gene (6 bases each). Trimming left V 0 bases short and J 2 bases short, with 9 bases between. The CDR3 extends over 14 amino acids. CDR1 is SGDLS, CDR2 YYNGEE, per germline. For the CDR3, the DNA is TGTGCCAGCAGCGTAGGGGGGGCCACCTACGAGCAGTACTTC. Its protein is CASSVGGATYEQYF.